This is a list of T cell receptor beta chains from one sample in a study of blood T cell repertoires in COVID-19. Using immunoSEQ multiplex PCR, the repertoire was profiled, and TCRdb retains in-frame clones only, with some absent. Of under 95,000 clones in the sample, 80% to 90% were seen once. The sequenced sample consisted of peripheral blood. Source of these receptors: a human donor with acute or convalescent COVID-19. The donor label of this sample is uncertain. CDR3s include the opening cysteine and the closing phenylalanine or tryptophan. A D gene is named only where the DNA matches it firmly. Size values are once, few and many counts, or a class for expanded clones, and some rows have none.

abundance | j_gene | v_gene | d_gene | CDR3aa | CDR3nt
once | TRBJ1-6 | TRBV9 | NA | CASSSRVDNSPLHF | TGTGCCAGCAGCTCCAGGGTCGATAATTCACCCCTCCACTTT
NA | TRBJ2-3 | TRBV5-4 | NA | CASSFSGTDTQYF | TGTGCCAGCAGCTTTTCGGGGACAGATACGCAGTATTTT
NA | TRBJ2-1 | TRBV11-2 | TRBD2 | CASSYSSGGPYNEQFF | TGTGCCAGCAGCTATTCTAGCGGGGGGCCTTACAATGAGCAGTTCTTC
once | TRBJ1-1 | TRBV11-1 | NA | CASSEVKGAFF | TGTGCCAGCAGCGAGGTGAAGGGGGCTTTCTTT
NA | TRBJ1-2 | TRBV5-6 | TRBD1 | CASSSSDRGGYTF | TGTGCCAGCAGCTCATCGGACAGGGGAGGCTACACCTTC
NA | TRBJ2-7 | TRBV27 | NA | CASSLSAGISYEQYF | TGTGCCAGCAGTTTATCAGCAGGAATCTCCTACGAGCAGTACTTC
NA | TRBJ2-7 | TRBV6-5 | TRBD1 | CASWEQGAYEQYF | TGTGCCAGCTGGGAACAGGGGGCTTACGAGCAGTACTTC
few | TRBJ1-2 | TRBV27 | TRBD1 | CASSPNRGIYTF | TGTGCCAGCAGCCCAAACAGGGGGATCTACACCTTC
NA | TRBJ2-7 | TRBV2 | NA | CASIPVGEQYF | TGTGCCAGCATCCCGGTCGGGGAGCAGTACTTC
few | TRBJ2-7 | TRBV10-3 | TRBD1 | CAIGAGQGAYEQYF | TGTGCCATCGGGGCGGGACAGGGCGCCTACGAGCAGTACTTC
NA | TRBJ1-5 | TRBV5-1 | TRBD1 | CASSLDGTETQPQHF | TGCGCCAGCAGCTTGGACGGGACAGAGACTCAGCCCCAGCATTTT
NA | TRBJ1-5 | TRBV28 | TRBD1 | CASNGGRGRYQPQHF | TGTGCCAGCAATGGCGGCAGGGGGCGATATCAGCCCCAGCATTTT
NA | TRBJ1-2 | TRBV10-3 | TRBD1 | CAISEREGAGYTF | TGTGCCATCAGTGAGAGAGAGGGGGCTGGCTACACCTTC
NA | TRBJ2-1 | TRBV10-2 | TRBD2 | CASRIGGLAGDEQFF | TGCGCCAGCAGAATTGGGGGACTAGCGGGGGACGAGCAGTTCTTC
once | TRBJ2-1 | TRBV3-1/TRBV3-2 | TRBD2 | CASSQLGLAGGLSYNEQFF | TGTGCCAGCAGCCAACTAGGACTAGCGGGGGGTCTCTCCTACAATGAGCAGTTCTTC
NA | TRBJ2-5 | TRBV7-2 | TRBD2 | CASSLGYSGGKTQYF | TGTGCCAGCAGTCTAGGGTATAGCGGGGGTAAGACCCAGTACTTC
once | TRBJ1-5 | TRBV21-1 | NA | CASSKRMTGSDQPQHF | TGTGCCAGCAGCAAAAGGATGACAGGGTCCGATCAGCCCCAGCATTTT
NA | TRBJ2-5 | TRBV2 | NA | CASSEALPGSKTQYF | TGTGCCAGCAGTGAAGCGCTGCCTGGTAGTAAGACCCAGTACTTC
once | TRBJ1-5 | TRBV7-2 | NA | CASSLETAYSNQPQHF | TGTGCCAGCAGCTTAGAGACAGCATATAGCAATCAGCCCCAGCATTTT
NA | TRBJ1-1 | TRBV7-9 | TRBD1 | CASSFGGQVNTEAFF | TGTGCCAGCAGCTTTGGGGGACAGGTGAACACTGAAGCTTTCTTT